This TCR beta chain was sequenced in a study of blood T cell repertoires in COVID-19. The table came from immunoSEQ multiplex PCR; TCRdb's copy has only in-frame clones and leaves some out. The sample lists 85,000 to 100,000 clones; 75% to 85% were seen once. In germline, CDR1 is SGHTA, CDR2 FQGTGA. This CDR3 is built from 15 residues. V lost 0 bases to trimming and J lost 8 bases, with 14 bases between them. The chain carries TRBV7-3 and TRBJ2-1, with D perhaps TRBD2 (6 bases). The source of this sequence is a man of 80 years or more with COVID-19, enrolled during active disease. The sample consisted of peripheral blood. The DNA of the CDR3 is TGTGCCAGCAGCTTAACGTTAACGGGAGATGATGAGCAGTTCTTC. This translates into CASSLTLTGDDEQFF. Together with reference TRBV7-3 and TRBJ2-1, the CDR3 gives the full variable domain: GAGVSQTPSNKVTEKGKYVELRCDPISGHTALYWYRQSLGQGPEFLIYFQGTGAADDSGLPNDRFFAVRPEGSVSTLKIQRTERGDSAVYLCASSLTLTGDDEQFFGPGTRLTVL.